These 4 T cell receptor beta chains were all obtained from the same sample, sequenced in a study of T cell responses to AZD1222 COVID-19 vaccine. Generated by immunoSEQ multiplex PCR, the TCRdb table keeps only in-frame clones and is missing some. The profile shows 130,000 to 150,000 clones, around 90% of them singletons. This material consisted of peripheral blood, taken 28 days after the second dose of the MenACWY control vaccine. The receptors originated from an adult who received the MenACWY meningococcal vaccine as a control.

To note about this clone: Other DNA sequences of this sample code for an identical CDR3. The chain is built from TRBV30 and TRBJ1-5; D is uncertain. CDR1 and CDR2 (germline): GTSNPN, SVGIG (reference sequence). Trimming cost V 0 bases and J 5 bases, with 8 bases left between them. The CDR3 is 13 residues long. CDR3 sequence reads: CAWSVDGDQPQHF. In nucleotides, the CDR3 is TGTGCCTGGAGTGTAGATGGGGATCAGCCCCAGCATTTT.

The V call is TRBV7-9, the J call TRBJ1-6; 8 bases are shared with TRBD1. Germline V gives CDR1 SEHNR, CDR2 FQNEAQ (reference sequence). The CDR3 contains 14 residues. V trimming: 1 base; J trimming: 10 bases; junction bases outside the gene matches: 3. CDR3 sequence: CASSLDRGNSPLHF. Here the CDR3 DNA reads TGTGCCAGCAGCTTAGACAGGGGGAACTCACCCCTCCACTTT.

The chain uses TRBV2 and TRBJ1-1, with 7 bases identical to TRBD1. Germline V gene lookup returns CDR1 SNHLY and CDR2 FYNNEI. V lost 6 bases, J lost 3 bases, and 7 bases stayed unmatched. This CDR3 spans 14 amino acids. CDR3 region: CASRETGLDTEAFF. For the CDR3, the DNA is TGTGCCAGCAGGGAGACAGGGCTGGACACTGAAGCTTTCTTT. The entire variable domain, with the rest obtained from reference TRBV2 and TRBJ1-1, is as follows: EPEVTQTPSHQVTQMGQEVILRCVPISNHLYFYWYRQILGQKVEFLVSFYNNEISEKSEIFDDQFSVERPDGSNFTLKIRSTKLEDSAMYFCASRETGLDTEAFFGQGTRLTVV.

The gene calls are TRBV19 and TRBJ1-1; D is perhaps TRBD1 (6 bases). Germline-derived CDR1 and CDR2 are LNHDA and SQIVND (reference sequence). This CDR3 is 13 amino acids long. V was pared by 10 bases and J by 0 bases, with 12 bases between. Here the CDR3 reads CATIDRMNTEAFF. In DNA, the CDR3 is TGTGCCACTATAGACAGGATGAACACTGAAGCTTTCTTT.